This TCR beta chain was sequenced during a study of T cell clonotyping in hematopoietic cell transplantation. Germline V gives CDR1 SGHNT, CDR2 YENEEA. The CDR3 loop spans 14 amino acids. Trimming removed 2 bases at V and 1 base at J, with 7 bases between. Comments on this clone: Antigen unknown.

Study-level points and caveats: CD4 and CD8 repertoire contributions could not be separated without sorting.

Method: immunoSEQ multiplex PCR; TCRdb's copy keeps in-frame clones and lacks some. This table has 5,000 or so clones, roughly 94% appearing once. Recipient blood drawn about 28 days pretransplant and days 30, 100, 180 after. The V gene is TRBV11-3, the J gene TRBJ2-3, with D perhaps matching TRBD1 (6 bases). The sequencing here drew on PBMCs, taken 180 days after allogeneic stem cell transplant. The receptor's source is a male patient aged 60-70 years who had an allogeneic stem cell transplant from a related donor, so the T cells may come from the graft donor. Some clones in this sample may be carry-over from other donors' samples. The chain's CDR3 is CASSLRQGTDTQYF. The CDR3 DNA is TGTGCCAGCAGCTTAAGACAGGGCACAGATACGCAGTATTTT.